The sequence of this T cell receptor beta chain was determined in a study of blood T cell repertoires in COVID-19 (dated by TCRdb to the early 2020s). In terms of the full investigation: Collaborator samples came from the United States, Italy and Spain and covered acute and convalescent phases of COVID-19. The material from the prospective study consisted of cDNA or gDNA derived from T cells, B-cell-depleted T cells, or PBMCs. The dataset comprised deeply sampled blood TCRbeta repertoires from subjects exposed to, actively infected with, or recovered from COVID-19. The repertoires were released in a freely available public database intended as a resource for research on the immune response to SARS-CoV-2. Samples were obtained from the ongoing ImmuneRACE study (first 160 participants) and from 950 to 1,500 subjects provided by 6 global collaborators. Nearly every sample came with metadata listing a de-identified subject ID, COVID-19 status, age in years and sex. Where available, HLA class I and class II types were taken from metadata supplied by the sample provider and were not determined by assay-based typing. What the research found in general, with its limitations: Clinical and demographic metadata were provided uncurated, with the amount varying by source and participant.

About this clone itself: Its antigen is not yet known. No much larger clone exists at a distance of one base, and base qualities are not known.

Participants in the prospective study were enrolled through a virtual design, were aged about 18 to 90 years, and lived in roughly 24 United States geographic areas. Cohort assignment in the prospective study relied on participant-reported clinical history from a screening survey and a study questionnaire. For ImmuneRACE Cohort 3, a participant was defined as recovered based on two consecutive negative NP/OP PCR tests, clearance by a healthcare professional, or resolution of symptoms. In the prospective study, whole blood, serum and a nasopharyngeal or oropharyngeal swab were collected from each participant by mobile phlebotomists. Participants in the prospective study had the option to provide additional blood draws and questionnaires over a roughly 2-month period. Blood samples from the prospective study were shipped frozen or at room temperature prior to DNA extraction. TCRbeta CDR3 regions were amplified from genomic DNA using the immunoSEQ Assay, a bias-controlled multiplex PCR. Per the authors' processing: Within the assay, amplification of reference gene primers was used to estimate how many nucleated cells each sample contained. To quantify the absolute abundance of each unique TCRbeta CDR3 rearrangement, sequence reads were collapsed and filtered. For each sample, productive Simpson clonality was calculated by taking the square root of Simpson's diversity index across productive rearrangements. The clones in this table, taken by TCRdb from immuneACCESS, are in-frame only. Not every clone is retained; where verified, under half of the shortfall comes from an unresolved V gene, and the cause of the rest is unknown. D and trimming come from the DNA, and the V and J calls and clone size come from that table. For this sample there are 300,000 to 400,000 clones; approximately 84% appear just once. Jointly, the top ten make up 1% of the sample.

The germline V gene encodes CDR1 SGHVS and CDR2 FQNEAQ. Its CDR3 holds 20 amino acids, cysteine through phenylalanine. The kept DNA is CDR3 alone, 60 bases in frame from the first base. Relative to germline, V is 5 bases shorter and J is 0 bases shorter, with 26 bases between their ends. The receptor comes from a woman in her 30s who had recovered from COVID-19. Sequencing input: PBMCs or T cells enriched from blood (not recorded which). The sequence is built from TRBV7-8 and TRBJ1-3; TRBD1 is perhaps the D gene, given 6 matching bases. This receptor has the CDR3 CASSPRKQGSLLSSGNTIYF. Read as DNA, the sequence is TGTGCCAGCAGCCCCCGAAAACAGGGTTCTCTCCTAAGCTCTGGAAACACCATATATTTT.